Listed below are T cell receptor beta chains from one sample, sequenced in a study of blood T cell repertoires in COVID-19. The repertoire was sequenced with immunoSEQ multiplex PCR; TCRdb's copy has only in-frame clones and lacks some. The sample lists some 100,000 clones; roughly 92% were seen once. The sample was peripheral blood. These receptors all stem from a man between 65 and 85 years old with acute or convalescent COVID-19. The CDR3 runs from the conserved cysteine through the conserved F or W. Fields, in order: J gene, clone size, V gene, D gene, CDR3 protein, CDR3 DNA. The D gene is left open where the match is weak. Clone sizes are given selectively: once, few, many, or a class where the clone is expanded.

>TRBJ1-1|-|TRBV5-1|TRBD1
CASRDRPSSTEAFF
TGCGCCAGCAGGGACAGGCCCAGTTCCACTGAAGCTTTCTTT
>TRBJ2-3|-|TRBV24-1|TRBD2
CATSASSSAGRDPDTQYF
TGTGCCACCAGTGCCTCTTCGTCTGCGGGGAGGGACCCAGATACGCAGTATTTT
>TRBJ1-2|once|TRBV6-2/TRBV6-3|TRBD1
CASSGQGRGYTF
TGTGCCAGCAGTGGACAGGGTCGTGGCTACACCTTC
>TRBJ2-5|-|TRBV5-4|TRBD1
CASSTGQGAYETQYF
TGTGCCAGCAGCACGGGACAGGGGGCGTATGAGACCCAGTACTTC
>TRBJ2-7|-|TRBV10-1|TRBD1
CATGQSSYEQYF
TGCGCCACGGGACAGAGCTCCTACGAGCAGTACTTC
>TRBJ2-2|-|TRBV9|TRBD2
CASSGTSGRFSGELFF
TGTGCCAGCAGCGGGACTAGCGGGAGGTTTTCCGGGGAGCTGTTTTTT
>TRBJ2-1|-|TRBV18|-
CASSPSIADNEQFF
TGTGCCAGCTCACCCTCGATAGCGGATAATGAGCAGTTCTTC
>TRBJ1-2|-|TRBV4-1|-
CASSQVQGGDYGYTF
TGCGCCAGCAGCCAAGTTCAGGGAGGAGACTATGGCTACACCTTC
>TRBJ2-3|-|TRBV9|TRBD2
CASSPTQLAGVTDTQYF
TGTGCCAGCAGCCCGACCCAACTAGCGGGAGTGACAGATACGCAGTATTTT
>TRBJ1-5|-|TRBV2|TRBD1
CASSRDRGSLPQHF
TGTGCCAGCAGCCGGGACAGGGGATCTCTGCCCCAGCATTTT
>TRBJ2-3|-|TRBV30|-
CAWSVQGGDTQYF
TGTGCCTGGAGTGTACAGGGGGGGGATACGCAGTATTTT
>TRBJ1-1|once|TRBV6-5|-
CASSYSVLNTEAFF
TGTGCCAGCAGTTACTCGGTACTCAACACTGAAGCTTTCTTT
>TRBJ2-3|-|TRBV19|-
CASRKQGFSTDTQYF
TGTGCCAGTAGGAAACAGGGCTTTAGCACAGATACGCAGTATTTT
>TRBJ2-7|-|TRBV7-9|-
CASSLPGLIYEQYF
TGTGCCAGCAGCCTACCGGGACTCATATACGAGCAGTACTTC
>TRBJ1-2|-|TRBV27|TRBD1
CASKEGASYGYTF
TGTGCCAGCAAAGAGGGGGCCTCCTATGGCTACACCTTC
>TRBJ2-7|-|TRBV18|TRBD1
CASSPGTGGYEQYF
TGTGCCAGCTCACCCGGGACAGGGGGCTACGAGCAGTACTTC
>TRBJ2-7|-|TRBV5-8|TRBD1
CASSRTGTGYEQYF
TGTGCCAGCAGCCGGACCGGGACAGGCTACGAGCAGTACTTC
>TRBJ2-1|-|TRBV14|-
CASSQDPYRNFSSYNEQFF
TGTGCCAGCAGCCAAGACCCTTACAGGAACTTCAGCTCCTACAATGAGCAGTTCTTC
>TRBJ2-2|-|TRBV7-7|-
CASSPQNTGELFF
TGTGCTAGCAGCCCCCAAAACACCGGGGAGCTGTTTTTT
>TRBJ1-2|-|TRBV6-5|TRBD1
CASSYSRTGGGYGYTF
TGTGCCAGCAGTTACTCCCGGACAGGGGGAGGCTATGGCTACACCTTC
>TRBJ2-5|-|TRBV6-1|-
CASSERGRAQETQYF
TGTGCCAGCAGTGAAAGGGGCAGAGCCCAAGAGACCCAGTACTTC
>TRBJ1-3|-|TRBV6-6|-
CASSNWGAGNTIYF
TGTGCCAGCAGTAACTGGGGGGCTGGAAACACCATATATTTT
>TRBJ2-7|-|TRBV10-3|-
CAISGWQGVHEQYF
TGTGCCATCAGTGGCTGGCAGGGTGTCCACGAGCAGTACTTC
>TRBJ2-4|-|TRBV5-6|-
CASSFGTYDRGKNIQYF
TGTGCCAGCAGCTTTGGGACTTACGACCGGGGCAAAAACATTCAGTACTTC
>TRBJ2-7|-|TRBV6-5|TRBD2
CASRILADHYEQYF
TGTGCCAGCAGAATACTAGCGGACCACTACGAGCAGTACTTC
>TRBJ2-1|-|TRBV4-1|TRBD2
CASSQDRTSGGAFNEQFF
TGCGCCAGCAGCCAAGACCGGACTAGCGGGGGGGCCTTCAATGAGCAGTTCTTC
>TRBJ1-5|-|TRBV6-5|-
CASSRALGNQPQHF
TGTGCCAGCAGCAGGGCCCTTGGCAATCAGCCCCAGCATTTT
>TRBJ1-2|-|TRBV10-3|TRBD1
CAQGQGNGGYTF
TGTGCCCAGGGACAGGGGAACGGTGGCTACACCTTC
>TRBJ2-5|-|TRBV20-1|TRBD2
CSASEGLAQETQYF
TGCAGTGCTAGTGAGGGACTAGCGCAAGAGACCCAGTACTTC
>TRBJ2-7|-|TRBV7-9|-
CASSSAYEQYF
TGTGCCAGCAGCTCGGCCTACGAGCAGTACTTC
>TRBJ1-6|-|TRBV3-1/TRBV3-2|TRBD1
CASSHDRGQDRDSPLHF
TGTGCCAGCAGCCACGACAGGGGGCAGGATCGAGATTCACCCCTCCACTTT
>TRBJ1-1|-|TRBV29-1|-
CSVVGRLNTEAFF
TGCAGCGTTGTAGGCAGGCTGAACACTGAAGCTTTCTTT
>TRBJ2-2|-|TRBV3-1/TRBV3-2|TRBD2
CASSQDRAGAGELFF
TGTGCCAGCAGCCAAGATCGTGCGGGGGCCGGGGAGCTGTTTTTT
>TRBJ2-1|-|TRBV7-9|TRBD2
CASSPGLVLDEQFF
TGTGCCAGCAGCCCTGGACTAGTTCTGGATGAGCAGTTCTTC
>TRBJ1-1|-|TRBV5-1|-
CASSLGPGMDTEAFF
TGCGCCAGCAGCTTGGGTCCGGGGATGGACACTGAAGCTTTCTTT
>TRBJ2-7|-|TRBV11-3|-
CASSLDPLFSYEQYF
TGTGCCAGCAGCTTAGATCCCCTCTTTTCTTACGAGCAGTACTTC
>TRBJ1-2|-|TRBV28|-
CASSLGLTGRQVGGYTF
TGTGCCAGCAGTTTAGGGTTGACAGGCCGCCAGGTCGGGGGCTACACCTTC
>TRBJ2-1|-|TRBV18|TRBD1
CASSGQAPSFNEQFF
TGTGCCAGCTCGGGACAGGCCCCCAGCTTCAATGAGCAGTTCTTC
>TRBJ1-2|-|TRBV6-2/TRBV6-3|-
CASSYQGGAGDGYTF
TGTGCCAGCAGTTACCAAGGTGGCGCGGGGGATGGCTACACCTTC
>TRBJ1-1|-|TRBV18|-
CASSPIQGKKTEAFF
TGTGCCAGCTCACCTATCCAGGGGAAGAAAACTGAAGCTTTCTTT
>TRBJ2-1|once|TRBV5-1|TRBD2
CASSGGTSGGARNEQFF
TGCGCCAGCAGCGGCGGGACTAGCGGGGGGGCCAGAAATGAGCAGTTCTTC
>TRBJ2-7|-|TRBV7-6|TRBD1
CASSLGGQAAYEQYF
TGTGCCAGCAGCTTAGGAGGACAGGCTGCCTACGAGCAGTACTTC
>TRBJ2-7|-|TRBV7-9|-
CASRQISSYEQYF
TGTGCCAGCAGGCAAATCAGCTCCTACGAGCAGTACTTC
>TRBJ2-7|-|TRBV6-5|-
CASSYSGGDTYEQYF
TGTGCCAGCAGTTACTCGGGGGGGGACACCTACGAGCAGTACTTC
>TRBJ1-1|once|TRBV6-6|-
CASSPRVGGNTEAFF
TGTGCCAGCAGCCCCCGGGTAGGGGGGAACACTGAAGCTTTCTTT
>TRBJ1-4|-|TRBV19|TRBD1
CASREGAGAKKLFF
TGTGCCAGTAGGGAGGGGGCCGGAGCAAAAAAACTGTTTTTT
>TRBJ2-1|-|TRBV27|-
CASRFENNEQFF
TGTGCCAGCCGGTTCGAGAACAATGAGCAGTTCTTC
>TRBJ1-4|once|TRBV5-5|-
CASGKTGEKLFF
TGTGCCAGCGGGAAGACAGGTGAAAAACTGTTTTTT
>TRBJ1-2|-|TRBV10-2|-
CASSESWSDGYTF
TGCGCCAGCAGTGAGTCGTGGTCAGATGGCTACACCTTC
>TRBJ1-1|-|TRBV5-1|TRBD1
CASSLDRGAEAFF
TGCGCCAGCAGCTTGGACAGGGGCGCTGAAGCTTTCTTT